These 5 T cell receptor beta chains were all obtained from the same sample, sequenced in a study of CD8 T cells in ankylosing spondylitis. TCRdb analysed the 5' RACE reads with MiXCR anew, one entry per CDR3 protein. The sample carries about 240,000 distinct CDR3 sequences, roughly 8.2% recorded once. Material for sequencing was blood, either unsorted or a sorted T cell fraction (not recorded which). All receptors come from a female donor with ankylosing spondylitis or in good health (not recorded which).

The sample holds many counts of this clonotype. V gene TRBV6-6 combines with J gene TRBJ2-7; D unclear. The CDR3 length is 11 residues. Germline CDR1 reads MNHNY; CDR2 reads SVGAGI (reference sequence). The V gene lost 8 bases and the J gene lost 3 bases, with 8 bases spanning the gap. In DNA, the CDR3 is TGTGCCAGCGGGGTCCTCTACGAGCAGTACTTC. Translation: CASGVLYEQYF.

The J gene is TRBJ2-7, the V gene TRBV5-1; D not certain. V was clipped by 3 bases and J by 2 bases, with 9 bases between them. The CDR3 consists of 13 residues. Per the germline V gene, CDR1 is SGHRS and CDR2 is YFSETQ. CDR3 nucleotide sequence: TGCGCCAGCAGCTCGTCCACCACCTACGAGCAGTACTTC. It encodes CASSSSTTYEQYF.

The table lists this clonotype with many counts. The gene calls are TRBV3-1 and TRBJ2-7, with 8 bases identical to TRBD1. Per germline, CDR1 LGHDT and CDR2 YNNKEL (reference sequence). V shed 2 bases, J shed 2 bases, and the junction held 8 bases outside the gene matches. This CDR3 has 16 amino acids. CDR3 loop: CASSQYAQGATYEQYF. CDR3 coding DNA: TGTGCCAGCAGCCAATATGCTCAGGGGGCAACCTACGAGCAGTACTTC.

This clonotype occurred many times. This rearrangement joins TRBV6-2 or TRBV6-3 to TRBJ2-7; D possibly corresponds to TRBD2 (6 bases). The CDR3 spans 15 residues. Germline V CDR1 and CDR2: MNHEY, SVGEGT. V lost 7 bases, J lost 2 bases, and 18 bases lay in between. The CDR3 is CASNSLASVTYEQYF. In nucleotides, the CDR3 is TGTGCCAGCAATTCCTTGGCTAGCGTGACCTACGAGCAGTACTTC.

In its sample, this clonotype was seen many times. The rearrangement uses TRBV15 and TRBJ2-2; D is perhaps TRBD2 (5 bases). The ends were cut back, 0 bases at V and 2 bases at J, with 10 bases in the middle. Germline loops: CDR1 LNHNV, CDR2 YYDKDF (reference sequence). The CDR3 contains 16 residues. CDR3 sequence: CATSRDRLRNTGELFF. CDR3 bases: TGTGCCACCAGCAGAGATAGACTACGTAACACCGGGGAGCTGTTTTTT.